Below are 26 T cell receptor beta chains sequenced from a single sample in a study of shared clonotypes between healthy human individuals. Sequenced by immunoSEQ multiplex PCR; TCRdb stores in-frame clones only, minus some. Here the sample spans 2 million to 3 million clones, roughly nine tenths being singletons. What was sequenced was naive CD4+ T cells sorted from blood. Subset noted: CD45RA+ positively selected. Receptors originate from a man aged 18 to 35 in good health.

The rearrangement joins TRBV19 to TRBJ2-3; D possibly corresponds to TRBD1 (6 bases). The CDR3 extends over 16 amino acids. Trimming left V 5 bases short and J 0 bases short, with 15 bases between. Germline CDR1 LNHDA, CDR2 SQIVND (reference sequence). The CDR3 DNA follows: TGTGCCAGTAGTCCTGGACAGAGTCCTAGCACAGATACGCAGTATTTT. Amino acids: CASSPGQSPSTDTQYF.

This clone was observed a few times. The chain has TRBV2 and TRBJ1-2, with D perhaps matching TRBD1 (6 bases). There are 14 residues in the CDR3. The germline CDR1 and CDR2 sequences are SNHLY and FYNNEI. The V end lost 6 bases, the J end lost 6 bases, and 17 bases lay between the germline ends. The CDR3 region has the DNA TGTGCCAGCAGGGCTGACAGGTCAACGGATGGCTACACCTTC. Its translation is CASRADRSTDGYTF. Together with reference TRBV2 and TRBJ1-2, the CDR3 gives the full variable domain: EPEVTQTPSHQVTQMGQEVILRCVPISNHLYFYWYRQILGQKVEFLVSFYNNEISEKSEIFDDQFSVERPDGSNFTLKIRSTKLEDSAMYFCASRADRSTDGYTFGSGTRLTVV.

The chain carries TRBV7-2 and TRBJ2-1, with 7 positions matching TRBD1. After removal of 6 bases from V and 8 bases from J, the junction contained 13 bases not matched to a gene. Per the germline V gene, CDR1 is SGHTA and CDR2 is FQGNSA. The CDR3 runs 15 residues. CDR3 in DNA: TGTGCCAGCAGTTTTGGACAGGTAACAACATATGAGCAGTTCTTC. This gives the protein CASSFGQVTTYEQFF.

Details on this clone: Other DNA sequences in this specimen translate into the identical CDR3. V and J are TRBV18 and TRBJ2-7; D call uncertain. The germline V gene encodes CDR1 KGHSH and CDR2 LQKENI. The V gene lost 0 bases and the J gene lost 3 bases, with 6 bases spanning the gap. The CDR3 is 13 residues long. The CDR3, as DNA: TGTGCCAGCTCACCACCTCCGGGCTACGAGCAGTACTTC. Its translation is CASSPPPGYEQYF.

The chain joins TRBV6-1 to TRBJ2-7, with TRBD1 matching over 7 bases. With 5 bases clipped from V and 3 bases from J, the junction kept 10 bases outside the gene matches. Per germline, CDR1 MNHNS and CDR2 SASEGT. The CDR3 totals 15 residues. The CDR3 DNA reads TGTGCCAGCAGTCCAACCGGGACAGCTAACTACGAGCAGTACTTC. Amino acids: CASSPTGTANYEQYF.

This chain connects TRBV11-2 to TRBJ1-5; D gene unclear. Per germline, CDR1 SGHAT and CDR2 FQNNGV. V lost 1 base to trimming and J lost 3 bases, with 16 bases between them. The CDR3 length is 17 residues. CDR3 sequence: CASSLADEGPPNQPQHF. The CDR3 DNA follows: TGTGCCAGCAGCTTAGCCGACGAGGGCCCACCCAATCAGCCCCAGCATTTT.

Concerning this clone itself: Additional DNA sequences in this sample encode the identical CDR3. This sequence joins TRBV27 and TRBJ2-7; 8 nucleotides line up with TRBD1. Trimming cost V 4 bases and J 2 bases; bases outside gene matches: 4. The CDR3 length is 14 residues. From germline, CDR1 is MNHEY and CDR2 SMNVEV (reference sequence). CDR3 loop: CASSSGQGPYEQYF. CDR3 bases: TGTGCCAGCAGTTCAGGACAGGGACCCTACGAGCAGTACTTC.

The V and J genes are TRBV5-4 and TRBJ1-2; D call uncertain. V gave up 0 bases and J gave up 8 bases, with 11 bases separating them. The CDR3 contains 13 residues. CDR1 is SGHNT, CDR2 YYREEE, per germline (reference sequence). The CDR3 DNA is TGTGCCAGCAGCTTGGACAGTCTCGGGGGCTACACCTTC. It yields the protein CASSLDSLGGYTF.

This clone was recorded only once. The gene calls are TRBV29-1 and TRBJ1-3, with 7 bases lining up with TRBD1. The CDR3 runs to 13 residues. V dropped 7 bases and J dropped 3; count of bases not matched to a gene: 6. CDR1 and CDR2 from the germline V gene are SQVTM and ANQGSEA. The CDR3 bases are TGCAGCGCTACCCAGGGGGTTGGAAACACCATATATTTT. Its translation is CSATQGVGNTIYF.

The V call is TRBV11-2, the J call TRBJ2-1; D is perhaps TRBD2 (6 bases). This CDR3 is built from 17 residues. Looked up from germline, CDR1 is SGHAT and CDR2 is FQNNGV. With 4 bases removed from V and 0 bases from J, the gap between germline ends came to 16 bases. CDR3 nucleotide sequence: TGTGCCAGCAGCTCGTACCTCGCCGGGAGCTCCTACAATGAGCAGTTCTTC. As protein: CASSSYLAGSSYNEQFF.

As to this clone: This sample includes further DNA sequences coding for the same CDR3. This chain links TRBV4-3 with TRBJ2-3; no clear D. Germline CDR1 and CDR2: LGHNA and YSLEER. V was cut by 1 base and J by 0 bases, with 8 bases left in between. This CDR3 contains 15 residues. The CDR3 region is CASSQGGGSTDTQYF. CDR3 in DNA: TGCGCCAGCAGCCAAGGGGGTGGGAGCACAGATACGCAGTATTTT.

The chain joins TRBV6-5 to TRBJ1-4; 10 positions match TRBD1. Trimming at V came to 8 bases and at J to 7 bases, leaving 7 bases not matched to a gene. CDR1 is MNHEY, CDR2 SVGAGI, per germline. The CDR3 consists of 14 residues. The DNA of the CDR3 is TGTGCCAGCCGACGGGGACAGGGGAGTGAAAAACTGTTTTTT. As protein: CASRRGQGSEKLFF.

This rearrangement joins TRBV29-1 to TRBJ1-2; no definite D call. Germline assignment: CDR1 SQVTM and CDR2 ANQGSEA. V dropped 0 bases and J dropped 10 bases, with 9 bases sitting between them. The CDR3 loop spans 11 amino acids. The DNA of the CDR3 is TGCAGCGTTGAAGATCGCGGGGTCTACACCTTC. Encoded protein: CSVEDRGVYTF.

The chain has TRBV7-9 and TRBJ2-1; D might be TRBD2 (6 bases). Germline V lookup: CDR1 SEHNR, CDR2 FQNEAQ (reference sequence). The CDR3 runs 16 residues. With 2 bases removed from V and 0 bases from J, the gap between germline ends came to 11 bases. In DNA, the CDR3 is TGTGCCAGCAGCTTACTCGGACTAACCTCCTACAATGAGCAGTTCTTC. Protein: CASSLLGLTSYNEQFF. Variable domain in full (rest from reference TRBV7-9 and TRBJ2-1): DTGVSQNPRHKITKRGQNVTFRCDPISEHNRLYWYRQTLGQGPEFLTYFQNEAQLEKSRLLSDRFSAERPKGSFSTLEIQRTEQGDSAMYLCASSLLGLTSYNEQFFGPGTRLTVL.

The J gene is TRBJ2-2, the V gene TRBV4-3, with D possibly being TRBD1 (6 bases). The CDR3 is 16 residues long. The germline V gene has CDR1 LGHNA and CDR2 YSLEER. V shed 1 base and J shed 4 bases, with 13 bases lying between them. The DNA of the CDR3 is TGCGCCAGCAGCCAAGCGGGACACCCGAGCACCGGGGAGCTGTTTTTT. Its translation: CASSQAGHPSTGELFF.

With respect to this clone: Other DNA sequences in the sample encode the same CDR3. The chain has TRBV18 and TRBJ2-3; 15 positions match TRBD2. CDR1 is KGHSH and CDR2 is LQKENI in the germline V gene. Germline trimming cut 0 bases from V and 4 bases from J; bases unmatched to any gene: 2. The CDR3 contains 17 residues. For the CDR3, the DNA is TGTGCCAGCTCACCACCCGGACTAGCGGGAGGGGCAGATACGCAGTATTTT. It specifies CASSPPGLAGGADTQYF.

CDR3 protein: CASSGHTNEKLFF. For the CDR3, the DNA is TGTGCCAGCTCGGGACATACTAATGAAAAACTGTTTTTT. V is TRBV27 and J is TRBJ1-4; TRBD1 might be the D (6 bases). This CDR3 comprises 13 residues. Trimming stripped 8 bases from V and 2 bases from J, with 9 bases between. CDR1 is MNHEY, CDR2 SMNVEV, per germline (reference sequence). Supplemented by reference TRBV27 and TRBJ1-4, the full variable domain reads EAQVTQNPRYLITVTGKKLTVTCSQNMNHEYMSWYRQDPGLGLRQIYYSMNVEVTDKGDVPEGYKVSRKEKRNFPLILESPSPNQTSLYFCASSGHTNEKLFFGSGTQLSVL.

CDR3 in DNA: TGTGCCAGCACTAACCTCGGGGGTGGCACTGAAGCTTTCTTT. Amino acid sequence: CASTNLGGGTEAFF. The J gene is TRBJ1-1, the V gene TRBV6-5; perhaps TRBD1 as D (5 bases). Germline V gene data show CDR1 as MNHEY and CDR2 as SVGAGI. The CDR3 contains 14 residues. With 7 bases removed from V and 4 bases from J, the gap between germline ends came to 16 bases.

The chain uses TRBV7-9 and TRBJ1-4; D might be TRBD1 (6 bases). V was shortened by 2 bases and J by 5 bases, with 18 bases between the two germline ends. Germline-derived CDR1 and CDR2 are SEHNR and FQNEAQ (reference sequence). This CDR3 is 17 amino acids long. CDR3 coding DNA: TGTGCCAGCAGCTTACCTACCGGGACATATGGAAATGAAAAACTGTTTTTT. Its protein product is CASSLPTGTYGNEKLFF.

Details on this clone: The same CDR3 is also encoded by other DNA sequences in this sample. The J gene is TRBJ2-7, the V gene TRBV19; 12 nucleotides line up with TRBD2. This CDR3 comprises 15 residues. Germline lookup yields CDR1 LNHDA and CDR2 SQIVND (reference sequence). J was trimmed by 1 base and V by 4 bases; bases with no gene match: 2. The CDR3 DNA reads TGTGCCAGTAGTAGAACTAGCGGGGGGTCCTACGAGCAGTACTTC. Protein sequence: CASSRTSGGSYEQYF.

V is TRBV7-9 and J is TRBJ2-5; 8 bases align to TRBD1. CDR1 SEHNR and CDR2 FQNEAQ come from the germline V gene (reference sequence). This CDR3 comprises 14 residues. With V trimmed by 5 bases and J by 2 bases, 4 bases remained unmatched. CDR3 DNA sequence: TGTGCCAGCAGCCCATGGACAGGGCAAGAGACCCAGTACTTC. This encodes CASSPWTGQETQYF.

A word on this clone: A read error may account for a junction end that differs from germline. The chain combines TRBV7-2 with TRBJ2-7, with 7 bases matching TRBD2. The CDR3 is made up of 16 amino acids. CDR1 is SGHTA, CDR2 FQGNSA, per germline. CDR3 loop: CASSQDSASGLYEQYF. CDR3 DNA: TGCGCCAGCAGCCAAGATTCGGCTAGCGGACTCTACGAGCAGTACTTC.

The V gene is TRBV11-1, the J gene TRBJ2-1; 14 nucleotides line up with TRBD2. The J segment lost 7 bases and the V segment lost 5 bases, leaving 7 bases of the junction unmatched. The CDR3 length is 16 residues. CDR1 and CDR2 from the germline V gene are SGHAT and FQDESV (reference sequence). CDR3 protein: CASSPQGLAGANEQFF. The CDR3 bases are TGTGCCAGCAGCCCCCAGGGACTAGCGGGGGCTAATGAGCAGTTCTTC.

The chain recombines TRBV11-2 with TRBJ2-7, with no clear D. Between the trimmed V and J ends, which lost 4 bases and 3 bases, there was a span of 16 bases. The CDR3 is 15 amino acids. Looked up from germline, CDR1 is SGHAT and CDR2 is FQNNGV. Here the CDR3 reads CASSSGEPSGYEQYF. CDR3 nucleotides: TGTGCCAGCAGCTCTGGCGAGCCTTCGGGCTACGAGCAGTACTTC.

V usage is TRBV7-2 and J usage is TRBJ2-7; 7 bases are shared with TRBD1. The CDR3 spans 14 residues. Per germline, CDR1 SGHTA and CDR2 FQGNSA. Trimming at V came to 3 bases and at J to 2 bases, leaving 4 bases not matched to a gene. CDR3 in DNA: TGTGCCAGCAGCTTTGACAGGGCCGCCTACGAGCAGTACTTC. It is translated as CASSFDRAAYEQYF.

The J gene is TRBJ1-1, the V gene TRBV5-4; D possibly corresponds to TRBD1 (5 bases). Germline values: CDR1 SGHNT, CDR2 YYREEE (reference sequence). The CDR3 spans 15 residues. V dropped 1 base and J dropped 1 base, with 11 bases sitting between them. The chain's CDR3 is CASSLKTQGNTEAFF. CDR3 nucleotides: TGTGCCAGCAGCTTGAAGACTCAGGGGAACACTGAAGCTTTCTTT.